The TCR beta chain described here comes from a study of CD8+ T cells in alopecia areata (dated by TCRdb to 2016 to 2019). As for the study more broadly: The treated patients, all with moderate-to-severe alopecia areata, were enrolled in an open-label pilot trial of oral tofacitinib given at 5 to 10 mg twice daily. Patients stayed on tofacitinib for 6 to 18 months and then had 6 months of follow-up off drug so that delayed response and recurrence could be assessed. In both human patients and the C3H/HeJ mouse model, the study applied high-throughput TCRbeta sequencing to look at T cell clonal expansion in alopecia areata. Scalp tissue and sorted CD4+ and CD8+ peripheral blood T cells from patchy and totalis/universalis alopecia areata patients and from healthy controls were covered by human TCRbeta sequencing. Biopsies were taken from tofacitinib-treated patients at baseline and again at 4 and 24 weeks into treatment, and several of those patients also had a later scalp biopsy. Scalp clonality was compared across normal scalp (n=4), patchy alopecia areata scalp (n=8), and alopecia totalis/universalis scalp (n=8). The RNA source kit depended on sample type: the PAXgene miRNA kit for fixed scalp, the miRNeasy kit for PBMCs, and the RNeasy kit for mouse skin. TCRbeta CDR3 regions were amplified by immunoSEQ multiplex PCR with 35 Vbeta forward and 13 Jbeta reverse primers. Broader findings and caveats from the paper: Compared with normal scalp, lesional scalp had higher clonality and more expanded CD8+ clones, particularly in alopecia totalis/universalis, a pattern that suggests antigenic drive. Shared TCR sequences between patients were less evident than in mice, which may be partly attributable to HLA diversity in the patient population. Unlike mouse skin, where gammadelta T cells dominate, normal human skin contains resident alphabeta T cells that get sequenced too, which complicates analysis of the scalp TCR repertoire.

The library relied on the immunoSEQ multiplex PCR assay. To provide template for TCR sequencing, every sample had RNA extracted and reverse transcribed into cDNA. First-strand cDNA was synthesized with SuperScript III using a 2:1 mix of oligo-dT and random hexamers. A synthetic immune receptor repertoire was used to assess amplification bias, and residual bias was removed computationally. In the authors' own workflow: After raw reads were preprocessed to remove errors, the CDR3 was defined following IMGT conventions as running from the conserved cysteine to phenylalanine. Clonality was computed by normalizing Shannon entropy by log2 of the number of productive unique TCRs and subtracting the result from 1. CD4 or CD8 identity of scalp clones was inferred by cross-referencing scalp TCRbeta sequences with sorted blood CD4 and CD8 repertoires. The source is immuneACCESS, and TCRdb retained only in-frame sequences with V and J called. Part of the clones is not carried over; for the studies checked, unresolved V genes explain less than half of this, and the remainder is unexplained. The V and J calls and clone size are taken from that table; D and trimming were inferred from the DNA. In all, the sample holds about 150,000 clones, and about 60% of those were seen once. The top ten hold 5% to 7% of the sample.

The time point label, as the study defines it: baseline before oral tofacitinib. Peripheral blood and lesional scalp punch biopsies were obtained from patients with alopecia areata. PBMCs were separated by density centrifugation and stained for CD3, CD4 and CD8, after which CD4+ and CD8+ T cells were sorted on a FACSAria. Details on this clone: What antigen it recognizes has not been identified. Base qualities are missing; no much larger clone stands one base away.

V and J are truncated by 3 bases and 8 bases respectively, leaving an intervening sequence of 10 bases. Spanning cysteine to phenylalanine, the CDR3 consists of 12 amino acids. Only CDR3 DNA remains: 36 bases, in frame from the first base. In the germline V gene (reference sequence), CDR1 corresponds to GTSNPN and CDR2 to SVGIG. The chain couples TRBV30 to TRBJ1-4; the D gene remains uncertain. The sequencing used CD4+ T cells sorted from blood, collected at week 0. The TCR originated in a human donor with alopecia areata. The bases read TGTGCCTGGAGCGGAGGCAGGGAAAAACTGTTTTTT. The encoded protein is CAWSGGREKLFF.